This T cell receptor (beta chain) was obtained from a study of T cells in Graves' hyperthyroidism and ophthalmopathy. This CDR3 region has 12 residues. Deletions cut 10 bases from V and 7 bases from J, with 13 bases between. Germline V lookup: CDR1 LNHDA, CDR2 SQIVND (reference sequence). Amplification of TCR beta CDR3 regions was performed using RNA transcripts as template. The primer set for the first-round RT-PCR of the TCR CDR3 was HTBI. TCRdb recomputed calls from the multiplex PCR reads with MiXCR, one row per CDR3 protein. The sample consists of 500,000 to 750,000 distinct CDR3 sequences, 14% of them appearing once.

Sequencing was carried out using blood. The J gene is TRBJ1-4, the V gene TRBV19, with D tentatively TRBD1 (5 bases). The sequence was collected from a woman between 18 and 29 years old with Graves' ophthalmopathy. The CDR3 protein is CATGAGSEKLFF. In nucleotides, the CDR3 is TGTGCCACCGGGGCAGGGAGTGAAAAACTGTTTTTT.